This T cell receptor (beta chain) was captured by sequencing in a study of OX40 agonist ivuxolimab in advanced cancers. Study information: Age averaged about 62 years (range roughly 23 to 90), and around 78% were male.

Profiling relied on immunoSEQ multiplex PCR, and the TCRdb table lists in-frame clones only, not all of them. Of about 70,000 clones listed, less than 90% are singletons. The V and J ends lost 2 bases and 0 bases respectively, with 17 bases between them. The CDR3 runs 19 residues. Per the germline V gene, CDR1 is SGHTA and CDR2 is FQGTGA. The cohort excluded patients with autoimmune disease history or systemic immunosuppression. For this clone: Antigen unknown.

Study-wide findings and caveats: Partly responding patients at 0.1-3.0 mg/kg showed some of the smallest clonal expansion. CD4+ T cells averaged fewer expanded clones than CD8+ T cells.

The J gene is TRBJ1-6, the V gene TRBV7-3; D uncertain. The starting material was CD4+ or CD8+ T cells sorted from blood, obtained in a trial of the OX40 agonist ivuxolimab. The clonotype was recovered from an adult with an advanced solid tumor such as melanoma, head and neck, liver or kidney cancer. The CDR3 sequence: CASSLLGRYGSSYNSPLHF. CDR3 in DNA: TGTGCCAGCAGCTTACTCGGCAGGTACGGAAGCTCCTATAATTCACCCCTCCACTTT.